The 31 T cell receptor beta chains below all came from one sample that was sequenced in a study of blood T cell repertoires in COVID-19. TCRdb's table, derived via immunoSEQ multiplex PCR, lists solely in-frame clones and lacks some. The table records roughly 300,000 clones, around 87% of them present only once. Sequencing was carried out using peripheral blood. These receptors came from a woman aged 50 to 60 who had recovered from COVID-19.

This chain links TRBV7-2 with TRBJ2-7; 9 nucleotides agree with TRBD1. The CDR3 extends over 17 amino acids. Losses at the gene ends were 5 bases for V and 5 bases for J; bases not matched to a gene: 16. Germline CDR1 SGHTA, CDR2 FQGNSA. The CDR3: CASSPGQGNPSGDEQYF. The DNA for the CDR3 is TGTGCCAGCAGCCCAGGACAGGGGAACCCCTCGGGGGACGAGCAGTACTTC.

V gene TRBV28 combines with J gene TRBJ2-7, with 11 bases lining up with TRBD1. The trim removed 5 bases at V and 5 bases at J, leaving 5 bases unmatched. This CDR3 contains 14 residues. Germline CDR1 and CDR2: MDHEN and SYDVKM. In DNA form, the CDR3 reads TGTGCCAGCAGTCGGACAGGGGGCTGGGACGAGCAGTACTTC. This gives the protein CASSRTGGWDEQYF. Variable domain in full (rest from reference TRBV28 and TRBJ2-7): DVKVTQSSRYLVKRTGEKVFLECVQDMDHENMFWYRQDPGLGLRLIYFSYDVKMKEKGDIPEGYSVSREKKERFSLILESASTNQTSMYLCASSRTGGWDEQYFGPGTRLTVT.

This clone was seen ten or more times. The chain employs TRBV10-3 and TRBJ2-2; weak D call: TRBD2 (6 bases). CDR3 length: 14 amino acids. The V gene's germline CDR1 is ENHRY and CDR2 SYGVKD. V was shortened by 4 bases and J by 5 bases, with 11 bases between the two germline ends. The CDR3 spells CAISGSGRTGELFF. In DNA, the CDR3 is TGTGCCATCAGTGGGTCAGGGAGGACCGGGGAGCTGTTTTTT.

This clone was counted a few times. The J gene is TRBJ2-3, the V gene TRBV7-2; no reliable D call. Germline V gives CDR1 SGHTA, CDR2 FQGNSA. The CDR3 is 13 residues long. Deletions cut 2 bases from V and 3 bases from J, with 6 bases between. This CDR3 reads CASSLMLTDTQYF. The CDR3 region has the DNA TGTGCCAGCAGCTTAATGCTAACAGATACGCAGTATTTT.

The chain links TRBV12-3 or TRBV12-4 to TRBJ2-3, with 7 bases lining up with TRBD2. The V segment lost 3 bases and the J segment 6 bases; nucleotides outside the gene matches: 3. The CDR3 loop spans 13 amino acids. CDR3 residues: CASSFRREDTQYF. CDR3 nucleotides: TGTGCCAGCAGTTTTCGGCGGGAGGATACGCAGTATTTT.

This chain links TRBV4-3 with TRBJ1-2, with D maybe TRBD1 (6 bases). The CDR3 runs to 13 residues. CDR1 and CDR2 (germline): LGHNA, YSLEER. V shed 5 bases and J shed 6 bases, with 13 bases lying between them. The CDR3 loop reads CASSARAGDGYTF. In nucleotides, the CDR3 is TGCGCCAGCAGCGCTAGGGCAGGGGATGGCTACACCTTC.

V gene TRBV7-3 combines with J gene TRBJ1-1; TRBD1 agrees at 8 bases. J was trimmed by 3 bases and V by 2 bases; bases with no gene match: 2. Germline V gene sequence: CDR1 SGHTA, CDR2 FQGTGA. This CDR3 is built from 14 residues. Here the CDR3 reads CASSLQGAHTEAFF. Written as DNA, the CDR3 is TGTGCCAGCAGCTTACAGGGGGCGCACACTGAAGCTTTCTTT.

This clone has just a few counts. The chain joins TRBV27 to TRBJ1-2; TRBD1 matches 10 bases. V shed 7 bases and J 7 bases; nucleotides not matched to a gene: 12. The CDR3 is made up of 15 amino acids. Germline V CDR1 and CDR2: MNHEY, SMNVEV (reference sequence). The CDR3 spells CASTSSDRGRGGYTF. In DNA, the CDR3 is TGTGCCAGCACCTCCAGCGACAGGGGGCGAGGTGGCTACACCTTC.

This clone has just one count. J is TRBJ1-2 and V is TRBV6-5; 8 nucleotides align to TRBD1. This CDR3 is built from 12 residues. Per the germline V gene, CDR1 is MNHEY and CDR2 is SVGAGI. With 6 bases clipped from V and 4 bases from J, the junction kept 1 base outside the gene matches. The chain's CDR3 is CASRDRVYGYTF. DNA of the CDR3: TGTGCCAGCAGGGACAGGGTCTATGGCTACACCTTC.

The CDR3 is CASSLGGGTGWYNEQFF. The CDR3, as DNA: TGCGCCAGCAGCTTGGGCGGGGGGACAGGGTGGTACAATGAGCAGTTCTTC. The chain links TRBV5-1 to TRBJ2-1; possibly TRBD1 for D (9 bases). The V end was cut by 0 bases, the J end by 4 bases, with 17 bases between. Per the germline V gene, CDR1 is SGHRS and CDR2 is YFSETQ. The length of the CDR3 is 17 residues.

J is TRBJ2-3 and V is TRBV4-3, with TRBD1 as a possible D gene (7 bases). The V end was cut by 1 base, the J end by 4 bases, with 18 bases between. This CDR3 spans 17 amino acids. CDR1 and CDR2 from the germline V gene are LGHNA and YSLEER. CDR3 sequence reads: CASSQVSGGTVADTQYF. CDR3 coding DNA: TGCGCCAGCAGCCAAGTAAGTGGGGGGACAGTCGCAGATACGCAGTATTTT.

The chain has TRBV7-9 and TRBJ2-7, with 11 bases that match TRBD1. This CDR3 is 15 amino acids long. Unmatched junction bases numbered 7, after V lost 3 bases and J lost 6 bases. Germline assignment: CDR1 SEHNR and CDR2 FQNEAQ (reference sequence). CDR3 coding DNA: TGTGCCAGCAGCTTTTCCGGGACAGGGGGATCCGAGCAGTACTTC. Translating gives CASSFSGTGGSEQYF. Full variable domain (remainder filled in from reference TRBV7-9 and TRBJ2-7): DTGVSQNPRHKITKRGQNVTFRCDPISEHNRLYWYRQTLGQGPEFLTYFQNEAQLEKSRLLSDRFSAERPKGSFSTLEIQRTEQGDSAMYLCASSFSGTGGSEQYFGPGTRLTVT.

This clone was detected only a few times. The same CDR3 can be traced to other DNA sequences in this sample. The chain couples TRBV9 to TRBJ1-3; D gene ambiguous. Germline assignment: CDR1 SGDLS and CDR2 YYNGEE. V was clipped by 2 bases and J by 0 bases, with 6 bases between them. The CDR3 loop spans 14 amino acids. The CDR3 sequence is CASSVESSGNTIYF. The CDR3, as DNA: TGTGCCAGCAGCGTGGAGAGCTCTGGAAACACCATATATTTT.

CDR3 residues: CSARGEYEQYF. The CDR3 DNA follows: TGCAGTGCACGTGGAGAATACGAGCAGTACTTC. The chain uses TRBV20-1 and TRBJ2-7, with D unresolved. The length of the CDR3 is 11 residues. V lost 6 bases and J 4 bases, leaving 10 bases between the germline ends. CDR1 is DFQATT, CDR2 SNEGSKA, per germline (reference sequence).

The chain recombines TRBV19 with TRBJ2-7; 9 bases match TRBD1. Germline V gives CDR1 LNHDA, CDR2 SQIVND (reference sequence). The CDR3 contains 14 residues. V shed 5 bases, J shed 7 bases, and the junction held 9 bases outside the gene matches. Written as DNA, the CDR3 is TGTGCCAGTAGTTGGAAACAGGGGGCAGCGGAGCAGTACTTC. It codes for CASSWKQGAAEQYF.

The rearrangement joins TRBV11-2 to TRBJ2-7, with TRBD2 matching 15 bases. Germline values: CDR1 SGHAT, CDR2 FQNNGV. The CDR3 extends over 17 amino acids. Germline trimming cut 1 base from V and 4 bases from J; bases unmatched to any gene: 5. CDR3 in DNA: TGTGCCAGCAGCTTAGTCGGGACTAGCGGGAGGCTATACGAGCAGTACTTC. Its translation: CASSLVGTSGRLYEQYF.

The chain employs TRBV15 and TRBJ2-1; 9 bases agree with TRBD2. CDR3 size: 17 residues. Germline values: CDR1 LNHNV, CDR2 YYDKDF (reference sequence). After removal of 3 bases from V and 0 bases from J, the junction contained 6 bases not matched to a gene. In DNA, the CDR3 is TGTGCCACCAGCAGGGGTGGACTAGCGACCTCCTACAATGAGCAGTTCTTC. Amino acid sequence: CATSRGGLATSYNEQFF.

This clone was found once. The chain carries TRBV7-8 and TRBJ1-5, with 9 bases fitting TRBD1. The CDR3 runs to 15 residues. Germline V gene lookup returns CDR1 SGHVS and CDR2 FQNEAQ. V lost 4 bases to trimming and J lost 4 bases; unmatched junction nucleotides: 5. This CDR3 is CASSSGGQGNQPQHF. CDR3 nucleotides: TGTGCCAGCAGCTCCGGCGGACAGGGGAATCAGCCCCAGCATTTT.

The chain has TRBV12-3 or TRBV12-4 and TRBJ1-1; D gene ambiguous. The CDR3 covers 13 residues. The V gene lost 1 base and the J gene lost 7 bases, with 10 bases spanning the gap. The CDR3 loop is CASSLVGTGEAFF. The CDR3 coding sequence is TGTGCCAGCAGTTTAGTAGGTACGGGTGAAGCTTTCTTT.

In the case of this clone: Additional DNA sequences in this sample encode the identical CDR3. This chain links TRBV19 with TRBJ2-7; 9 bases are shared with TRBD1. The CDR3 runs 13 residues. J lost 4 bases, V lost 5 bases, and 3 bases had no gene match. The V gene's germline CDR1 is LNHDA and CDR2 SQIVND (reference sequence). The CDR3 DNA reads as TGTGCCAGTAGTCGGGACAGGGATTACGAGCAGTACTTC. Residues: CASSRDRDYEQYF.

V is TRBV9 and J is TRBJ2-7; possible D gene TRBD2, 5 bases. Germline lookup yields CDR1 SGDLS and CDR2 YYNGEE. V was pared by 4 bases and J by 3 bases, with 17 bases between. The CDR3 spans 15 residues. The CDR3 DNA follows: TGTGCCAGCAGCCCAGAGATACTCAGCGGCTACGAGCAGTACTTC. Protein sequence: CASSPEILSGYEQYF.

This chain links TRBV5-1 with TRBJ1-4; 8 nucleotides match TRBD1. The CDR3 is made up of 15 amino acids. V lost 4 bases and J lost 8; bases outside the gene matches: 10. Germline CDR1 and CDR2: SGHRS and YFSETQ. The CDR3 region is CASSPGTGGREKLFF. The CDR3 DNA reads as TGCGCCAGCAGCCCCGGGACAGGAGGTCGAGAAAAACTGTTTTTT.

This clone was picked up a small number of times. The chain combines TRBV27 with TRBJ1-1, with 8 bases fitting TRBD1. Germline V lookup: CDR1 MNHEY, CDR2 SMNVEV (reference sequence). The junction had 7 bases not matched to a gene; V was cut back by 3 bases and J by 10 bases. The CDR3 totals 13 residues. The CDR3 bases are TGTGCCAGCAGTTTGATTGGGACAGGAGGAGCTTTCTTT. It is translated as CASSLIGTGGAFF.

This chain uses TRBV3-1 (or the pseudogene TRBV3-2) with TRBJ1-4; D might be TRBD1 (6 bases). The CDR3 totals 16 residues. Germline loops: CDR1 LGHDT, CDR2 YNNKEL (reference sequence). V was clipped by 5 bases and J by 5 bases, with 18 bases between them. CDR3 DNA: TGTGCCAGCAGCTTCGCGGGCAGGGGCTTCAATGAAAAACTGTTTTTT. Protein sequence: CASSFAGRGFNEKLFF.

V usage is TRBV12-5 and J usage is TRBJ2-1; D not resolved. This CDR3 is 14 amino acids long. The germline CDR1 and CDR2 sequences are LGHNT and FRNRAP. The V end was cut by 1 base, the J end by 7 bases, with 11 bases between. The CDR3 region is CASGLAPPGNEQFF. As DNA, the CDR3 is TGTGCTAGTGGTTTGGCACCCCCCGGGAATGAGCAGTTCTTC.

This clone appeared a few times. V and J are TRBV12-3 or TRBV12-4 and TRBJ1-5; D unresolved. Between the trimmed V and J ends, which lost 4 bases and 6 bases, there was a span of 7 bases. This CDR3 has 12 amino acids. CDR3 sequence: CASSSDFQPQHF. The DNA for the CDR3 is TGTGCCAGCAGTTCAGACTTTCAGCCCCAGCATTTT.

The V gene is TRBV10-3, the J gene TRBJ2-2, with TRBD2 as a possible D gene (5 bases). Trimming pared 8 bases from V and 1 base from J, leaving 11 bases between. There are 14 residues in the CDR3. Germline values: CDR1 ENHRY, CDR2 SYGVKD. The DNA for the CDR3 is TGTGCCATCGGAGGCGAACAGAACACCGGGGAGCTGTTTTTT. This sequence encodes CAIGGEQNTGELFF.

As concerns this clone: The sample has other DNA sequences that encode this CDR3 too. The rearrangement joins TRBV5-1 to TRBJ2-7; TRBD2 matches 8 bases. The CDR3 consists of 14 residues. Trimming removed 5 bases from V and 6 bases from J; junction bases left unmatched: 10. Germline CDR1 is SGHRS and CDR2 is YFSETQ. CDR3 loop: CASRETGTSGEQYF. CDR3 DNA: TGCGCCAGCAGGGAGACCGGGACTAGTGGCGAGCAGTACTTC.

This clone was counted a single time. This chain joins TRBV7-2 and TRBJ2-7; TRBD2 agrees at 15 bases. This CDR3 contains 16 residues. V shed 5 bases and J 7 bases; nucleotides not matched to a gene: 9. Germline CDR1 is SGHTA and CDR2 is FQGNSA. The CDR3 region is CASSPRTSGGAGEQYF. CDR3 nucleotides: TGTGCCAGCAGCCCACGGACTAGCGGGGGGGCCGGGGAGCAGTACTTC.

This chain joins TRBV6-5 and TRBJ2-4, with 8 bases lining up with TRBD2. The germline CDR1 and CDR2 sequences are MNHEY and SVGAGI. With V trimmed by 0 bases and J by 7 bases, 8 bases remained unmatched. The CDR3 runs to 16 residues. This CDR3 reads CASSYSPGRAKNIQYF. Here the CDR3 DNA reads TGTGCCAGCAGTTACTCTCCCGGGAGGGCGAAGAACATTCAGTACTTC.

This clone was seen just once. Here the CDR3 DNA reads TGTGCCAGCCGTCCGGGGGGCGTTGCGGGAGTTCTGTACTTC. Residues: CASRPGGVAGVLYF. The rearrangement joins TRBV7-2 to TRBJ2-7, with D possibly matching TRBD2 (7 bases). Germline-derived CDR1 and CDR2 are SGHTA and FQGNSA. V dropped 8 bases and J dropped 12 bases, with 26 bases sitting between them. The CDR3 sequence is 14 residues long.